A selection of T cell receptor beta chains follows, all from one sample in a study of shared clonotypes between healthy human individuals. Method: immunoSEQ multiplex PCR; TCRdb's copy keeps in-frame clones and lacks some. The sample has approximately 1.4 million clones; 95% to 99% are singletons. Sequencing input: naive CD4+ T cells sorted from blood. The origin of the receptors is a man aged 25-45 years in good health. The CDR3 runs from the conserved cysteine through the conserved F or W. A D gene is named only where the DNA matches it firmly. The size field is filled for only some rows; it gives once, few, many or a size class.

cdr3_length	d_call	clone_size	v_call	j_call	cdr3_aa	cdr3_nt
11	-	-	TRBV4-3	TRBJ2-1	CASSQELGRFF	TGCGCCAGCAGCCAAGAACTCGGGAGGTTCTTC
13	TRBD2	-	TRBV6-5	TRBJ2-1	CASKQREGDEQFF	TGTGCCAGCAAGCAGCGGGAGGGCGATGAGCAGTTCTTC
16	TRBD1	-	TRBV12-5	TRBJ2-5	CASGLGNGTGRETQYF	TGTGCTAGTGGTTTGGGGAATGGGACAGGGAGGGAGACCCAGTACTTC
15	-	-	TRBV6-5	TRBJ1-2	CASIRHSGSLYGYTF	TGTGCCAGCATTCGACACTCCGGGAGTCTTTATGGCTACACCTTC
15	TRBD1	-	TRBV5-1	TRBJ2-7	CASSLSGTDSYEQYF	TGCGCCAGCAGCTTGTCGGGGACAGATTCCTACGAGCAGTACTTC
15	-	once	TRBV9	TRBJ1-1	CASSVATGMVTEAFF	TGTGCCAGCAGCGTAGCTACAGGGATGGTCACTGAAGCTTTCTTT
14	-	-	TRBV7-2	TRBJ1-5	CASTPEAYNQPQHF	TGTGCCAGCACCCCTGAAGCCTACAATCAGCCCCAGCATTTT
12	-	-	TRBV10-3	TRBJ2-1	CAISESGNEQFF	TGTGCCATCAGTGAGTCGGGTAATGAGCAGTTCTTC
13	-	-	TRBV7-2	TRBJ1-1	CASSLNTGREAFF	TGTGCCAGCAGCTTAAATACAGGGAGAGAAGCTTTCTTT
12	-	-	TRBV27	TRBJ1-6	CASSLRDSPLHF	TGTGCCAGCAGTTTAAGGGATTCACCCCTCCACTTT
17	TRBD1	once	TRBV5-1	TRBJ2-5	CASSLGLTGVNQETQYF	TGCGCCAGCAGCTTGGGATTGACAGGGGTAAACCAAGAGACCCAGTACTTC
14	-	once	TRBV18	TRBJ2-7	CASSPLDSSGEQYF	TGTGCCAGCTCACCGCTTGACAGTTCCGGCGAGCAGTACTTC
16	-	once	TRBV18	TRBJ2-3	CASSPPEGRVADTQYF	TGTGCCAGCTCACCACCGGAGGGGCGGGTGGCAGATACGCAGTATTTT
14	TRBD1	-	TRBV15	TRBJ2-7	CATSTEQGAYEQYF	TGTGCCACCAGCACCGAACAGGGGGCATATGAGCAGTACTTC
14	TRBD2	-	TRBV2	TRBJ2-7	CASTSGGLGGEQYF	TGTGCCAGCACCTCGGGGGGACTGGGCGGGGAGCAGTACTTC
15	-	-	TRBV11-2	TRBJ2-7	CASSLGAVKRYEQYF	TGTGCCAGCAGCTTAGGGGCCGTAAAGCGCTACGAGCAGTACTTC
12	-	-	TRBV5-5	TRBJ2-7	CASSFGAYEQYF	TGTGCCAGCAGCTTCGGAGCCTACGAGCAGTACTTC
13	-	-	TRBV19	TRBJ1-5	CASSGSIGQPQHF	TGTGCCAGTAGTGGGAGCATCGGTCAGCCCCAGCATTTT
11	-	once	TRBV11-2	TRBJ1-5	CASSLARPQHF	TGTGCCAGCAGCTTAGCGCGGCCCCAGCATTTT
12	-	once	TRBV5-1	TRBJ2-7	CASSSSDYEQYF	TGCGCCAGCAGCTCGTCTGACTACGAGCAGTACTTC
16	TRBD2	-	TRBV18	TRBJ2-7	CASSPIGTSGFYEQYF	TGTGCCAGCTCACCAATCGGGACTAGCGGTTTCTACGAGCAGTACTTC
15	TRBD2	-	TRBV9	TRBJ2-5	CASSPRGGAWETQYF	TGTGCCAGCAGCCCCCGGGGGGGGGCCTGGGAGACCCAGTACTTC
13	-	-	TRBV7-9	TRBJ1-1	CASSRDGYGGAFF	TGTGCCAGCAGCCGGGACGGATACGGGGGGGCTTTCTTT
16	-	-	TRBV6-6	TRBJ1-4	CARITYRARGNEKLFF	TGTGCCAGGATAACATACAGGGCCCGAGGTAATGAAAAACTGTTTTTT
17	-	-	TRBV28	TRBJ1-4	CASSLPRGHETNEKLFF	TGTGCCAGCAGTTTACCCAGGGGTCATGAAACTAATGAAAAACTGTTTTTT
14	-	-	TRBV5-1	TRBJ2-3	CASTNQGGIDTQYF	TGCGCCAGCACCAACCAGGGGGGGATAGATACGCAGTATTTT
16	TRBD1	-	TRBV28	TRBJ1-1	CASSPLAGQGNTEAFF	TGTGCCAGCAGTCCCCTCGCGGGACAGGGAAACACTGAAGCTTTCTTT
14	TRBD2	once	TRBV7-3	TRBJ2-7	CASNLAGGPYEQYF	TGTGCCAGTAACCTAGCGGGAGGTCCCTACGAGCAGTACTTC
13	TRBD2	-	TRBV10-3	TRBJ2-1	CAISESGEGEQFF	TGTGCCATCAGTGAATCGGGGGAGGGTGAGCAGTTCTTC
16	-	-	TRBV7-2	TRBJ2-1	CASSGDRYNSYNEQFF	TGTGCCAGCAGCGGCGACCGCTACAACTCCTACAATGAGCAGTTCTTC
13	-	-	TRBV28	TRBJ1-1	CASSFSGSTEAFF	TGTGCCAGCAGTTTTTCAGGAAGCACTGAAGCTTTCTTT
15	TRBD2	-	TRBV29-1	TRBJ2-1	CSVEWKAGAGNEQFF	TGCAGCGTTGAATGGAAAGCGGGAGCCGGGAATGAGCAGTTCTTC
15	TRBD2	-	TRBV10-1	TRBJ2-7	CASSAGLAGGYEQYF	TGCGCCAGCAGTGCCGGGCTAGCGGGAGGCTACGAGCAGTACTTC
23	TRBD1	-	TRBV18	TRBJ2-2	CASSPPFTSGTGAIRPGTGELFF	TGTGCCAGCTCACCCCCCTTCACGAGCGGAACAGGGGCGATACGACCCGGCACCGGGGAGCTGTTTTTT
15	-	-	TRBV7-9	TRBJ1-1	CASSSPLQGSPEAFF	TGTGCCAGCAGCTCCCCCTTACAGGGAAGCCCTGAAGCTTTCTTT
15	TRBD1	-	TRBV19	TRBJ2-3	CATSGGTGFRDTQYF	TGTGCCACCTCAGGAGGGACAGGGTTTCGAGATACGCAGTATTTT
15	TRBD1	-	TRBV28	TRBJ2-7	CASSYRGQPGYEQYF	TGTGCCAGCAGCTACAGGGGGCAGCCCGGCTACGAGCAGTACTTC
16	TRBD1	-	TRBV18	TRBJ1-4	CASSPFLGGQDEKLFF	TGTGCCAGCTCACCATTTTTAGGAGGACAGGATGAAAAACTGTTTTTT
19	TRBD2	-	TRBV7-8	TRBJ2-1	CASSLGRTSGREWGNEQFF	TGTGCCAGCAGCTTAGGACGAACTAGCGGGAGGGAGTGGGGCAATGAGCAGTTCTTC
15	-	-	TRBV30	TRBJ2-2	CAWSVLAGATGELFF	TGTGCCTGGAGTGTATTGGCAGGGGCCACCGGGGAGCTGTTTTTT
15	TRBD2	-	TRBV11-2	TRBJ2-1	CASTLFLAGVNEQFF	TGTGCCAGCACGTTGTTCCTAGCGGGAGTCAATGAGCAGTTCTTC
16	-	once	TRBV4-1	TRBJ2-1	CASSQEEGGFYNEQFF	TGCGCCAGCAGCCAAGAGGAGGGGGGCTTTTACAATGAGCAGTTCTTC
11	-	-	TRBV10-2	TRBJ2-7	CASWGANEQYF	TGCGCCAGTTGGGGGGCCAACGAGCAGTACTTC